These 9 T cell receptor beta chains share one sample of origin, sequenced in a study of T cell repertoires in cytomegalovirus infection. Their antigens are not known. In TCRdb, the reads were re-called with MiXCR into one record per CDR3 protein. The sample contains approximately 1,000,000 distinct CDR3 sequences, less than 40% of which appear only once. Sequenced here: cultured CD8+ T cells from PBMCs, sampled from culture after CMV antigen stimulation. The receptors shown here come from a human donor in good health (CMV status not recorded). Some clones in this sample may be carry-over from other donors' samples.

This clonotype has only one observation. The genes are TRBV25-1 and TRBJ2-2; possible D gene TRBD1, 6 bases. The V gene lost 10 bases and the J gene lost 1 base, with 10 bases spanning the gap. CDR3 length equals 13 residues. Germline-derived CDR1 and CDR2 are MGHDK and SYGVNS. CDR3 coding DNA: TGTGCCACCCGGGGACAGAACACCGGGGAGCTGTTTTTT. Residues: CATRGQNTGELFF.

This clonotype showed up just a few times. The rearrangement uses TRBV20-1 and TRBJ2-2, with TRBD1 as a possible D gene (6 bases). Trimming took off 0 bases at V and 8 bases at J, with 10 bases between the two ends. Germline V CDR1 and CDR2: DFQATT, SNEGSKA (reference sequence). There are 13 residues in the CDR3. The CDR3 loop reads CSARDRGGGELFF. The CDR3 DNA reads as TGCAGTGCTAGAGACAGGGGTGGGGGGGAGCTGTTTTTT.

This clonotype was recorded a few times. This chain uses TRBV10-3 with TRBJ2-2, with 9 bases lining up with TRBD1. V shed 10 bases, J shed 5 bases, and the junction held 8 bases outside the gene matches. The germline CDR1 and CDR2 sequences are ENHRY and SYGVKD. The length of the CDR3 is 14 residues. CDR3 in amino acids: CASRDRERTGELFF. In DNA, the CDR3 is TGTGCCAGCCGGGACAGGGAAAGAACCGGGGAGCTGTTTTTT.

The rearrangement joins TRBV7-9 to TRBJ2-1; D gene uncertain. Germline lookup yields CDR1 SEHNR and CDR2 FQNEAQ (reference sequence). Trimming pared 5 bases from V and 8 bases from J, leaving 7 bases between. This CDR3 is built from 11 residues. The CDR3 reads CASSMAHEQFF. The CDR3 nucleotides are TGTGCCAGCAGCATGGCCCATGAGCAGTTCTTC.

This chain links TRBV6-2 or TRBV6-3 with TRBJ1-1; no reliable D call. V was clipped by 7 bases and J by 0 bases, with 15 bases between them. Germline V lookup: CDR1 MNHEY, CDR2 SVGEGT. The CDR3 has 15 residues. The CDR3 bases are TGTGCCAGCACGCTTTACTCGACGGTGAACACTGAAGCTTTCTTT. It encodes CASTLYSTVNTEAFF.

This chain connects TRBV11-1 to TRBJ2-5; D assignment may be TRBD1 or TRBD2 (6 bases each). Germline V gene lookup returns CDR1 SGHAT and CDR2 FQDESV (reference sequence). V was shortened by 4 bases and J by 3 bases, with 12 bases between the two germline ends. The CDR3 is made up of 14 amino acids. The CDR3 DNA sequence: TGTGCCAGCAGCTCGAGAAGGGGGGAAGAGACCCAGTACTTC. The encoded protein is CASSSRRGEETQYF. Filled out from reference TRBV11-1 and TRBJ2-5, the complete variable domain reads EAEVAQSPRYKITEKSQAVAFWCDPISGHATLYWYRQILGQGPELLVQFQDESVVDDSQLPKDRFSAERLKGVDSTLKIQPAELGDSAMYLCASSSRRGEETQYFGPGTRLLVL.

This chain connects TRBV2 to TRBJ2-6, with 11 bases fitting TRBD1. Trimming at V came to 7 bases and at J to 2 bases, leaving 13 bases not matched to a gene. In germline, CDR1 is SNHLY, CDR2 FYNNEI. This CDR3 spans 19 amino acids. The CDR3 region has the DNA TGTGCCAGCAAGGAGTCTTTTGGACAGGGGGCGCCTGGGGCCAACGTCCTGACTTTC. It encodes CASKESFGQGAPGANVLTF.

This clonotype has only one observation. The chain recombines TRBV19 with TRBJ2-1; weak D call: TRBD1 (5 bases). This CDR3 comprises 15 residues. V lost 7 bases and J lost 5, with 18 bases in between. CDR1 and CDR2 from the germline V gene are LNHDA and SQIVND (reference sequence). The CDR3 protein is CASIGRTGANNEQFF. The DNA of the CDR3 is TGTGCCAGTATAGGTAGAACAGGAGCAAACAATGAGCAGTTCTTC.

The V gene is TRBV7-9, the J gene TRBJ1-5, with D maybe TRBD1 (5 bases). The CDR3 contains 14 residues. Germline V gene sequence: CDR1 SEHNR, CDR2 FQNEAQ (reference sequence). V dropped 4 bases and J dropped 6 bases, with 13 bases sitting between them. The CDR3 region is CASSSAGTGQPQHF. The CDR3 DNA follows: TGTGCCAGCAGCTCGGCAGGGACGGGTCAGCCCCAGCATTTT.